The clone carrying this T cell receptor (beta chain) occurred a few times. Antigen: not known. RNA transcripts served as the template for amplifying TCR beta CDR3 regions. When the TCR CDR3 underwent first-round RT-PCR, the HTBI primer set was used. TCRdb called the multiplex PCR reads again in MiXCR, with one record for every CDR3 protein. The sample lists 300,000 to 400,000 distinct CDR3 sequences; 15% to 20% were seen once. V shed 5 bases and J shed 4 bases, with 13 bases lying between them. The CDR3 is 14 residues long. Germline V gives CDR1 MDHEN, CDR2 SYDVKM. This specimen comes from a study of T cells in Graves' hyperthyroidism and ophthalmopathy. Overall study findings and caveats: Most thyroid clonotypes expanded above 0.001 appeared in blood too.

This TCR was recovered from a woman aged 50 to 65 with Graves' hyperthyroidism. Sequencing input: blood. The V call is TRBV28, the J call TRBJ2-3, with D tentatively TRBD1 or TRBD2 (5 bases each). The CDR3 DNA reads as TGTGCCAGCAGTGGACGGGGCCGGCCAGATACGCAGTATTTT. This translates into CASSGRGRPDTQYF.